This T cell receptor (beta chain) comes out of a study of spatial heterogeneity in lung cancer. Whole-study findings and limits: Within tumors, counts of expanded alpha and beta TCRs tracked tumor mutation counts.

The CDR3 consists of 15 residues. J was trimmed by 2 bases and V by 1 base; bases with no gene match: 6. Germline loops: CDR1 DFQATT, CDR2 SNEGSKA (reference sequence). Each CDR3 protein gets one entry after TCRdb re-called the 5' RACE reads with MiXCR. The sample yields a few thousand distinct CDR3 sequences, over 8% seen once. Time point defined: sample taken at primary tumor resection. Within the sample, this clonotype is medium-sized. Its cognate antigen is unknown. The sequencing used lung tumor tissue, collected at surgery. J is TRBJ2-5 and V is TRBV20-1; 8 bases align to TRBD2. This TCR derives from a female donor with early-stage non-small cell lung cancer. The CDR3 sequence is CSARVRGGRQETQYF. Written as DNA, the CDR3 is TGCAGTGCTAGAGTTCGGGGGGGACGGCAAGAGACCCAGTACTTC.